This TCR beta chain was documented in a study of shared clonotypes between healthy human individuals. The trim removed 7 bases at V and 14 bases at J, leaving 16 bases unmatched. Germline lookup yields CDR1 SQVTM and CDR2 ANQGSEA. CDR3 length: 13 amino acids. This was a deep-level run. Evenly divided among several immunoSEQ plates was the genomic DNA of each subset. Clones were sequenced by immunoSEQ multiplex PCR, and TCRdb holds only the in-frame ones, with some missing. The sample lists about 2.4 million clones, more than 85% occurring once. The receptor was derived from a man aged 18 to 30 in good health. Some clones in this sample may be carry-over from other donors' samples. The chain uses TRBV29-1 and TRBJ2-1; 8 positions agree with TRBD2. Sequenced material: naive CD4+ T cells from PBMCs. The subset: CD45RA+ positively selected. CDR3 in DNA: TGCAGCGCTCACCGACTAGTGGGACTAGTTGAGTTCTTC. The encoded protein is CSAHRLVGLVEFF.